Below are 21 T cell receptor beta chains sequenced from a single sample in a study of cytomegalovirus exposure and HLA in healthy donors. This PCR relied on a set of 60 Vbeta primers and 13 Jbeta primers. The data were produced by immunoSEQ multiplex PCR, yet TCRdb's version contains in-frame clones alone and is incomplete. The repertoire holds 95,000 to 120,000 clones, with over 60% as singletons. Sequencing used PBMCs. Receptors originate from a man aged 18 to 29 in good health and CMV-seropositive.

This clone was seen a handful of times. The chain uses TRBV6-4 and TRBJ2-6; the match to TRBD1 covers 9 bases. Germline V gives CDR1 MRHNA, CDR2 SNTAGT. With V trimmed by 5 bases and J by 0 bases, 2 bases remained unmatched. CDR3 length: 16 residues. This CDR3 is CASSPGQGSGANVLTF. CDR3 DNA sequence: TGTGCCAGCAGTCCGGGACAGGGCTCTGGGGCCAACGTCCTGACTTTC.

The rearrangement uses TRBV27 and TRBJ2-1, with 11 positions matching TRBD1. The CDR3 runs 16 residues. CDR1 and CDR2 from the germline V gene are MNHEY and SMNVEV (reference sequence). J lost 1 base, V lost 3 bases, and 2 bases had no gene match. The CDR3 sequence is CASSLDRGLSYNEQFF. The CDR3 nucleotides read TGTGCCAGCAGTTTGGACAGGGGGCTGTCCTACAATGAGCAGTTCTTC.

The gene calls are TRBV20-1 and TRBJ1-1, with D unclear. The CDR3 extends over 11 amino acids. Germline CDR1 DFQATT, CDR2 SNEGSKA (reference sequence). V was shortened by 0 bases and J by 7 bases, with 6 bases between the two germline ends. The CDR3 here is CSARDEIEAFF. The CDR3 region has the DNA TGCAGTGCTAGAGATGAGATTGAAGCTTTCTTT.

This chain uses TRBV11-3 with TRBJ2-5; TRBD1 agrees at 8 bases. Germline V CDR1 and CDR2: SGHNT, YENEEA. Trimming removed 1 base from V and 4 bases from J; junction bases left unmatched: 5. The CDR3 loop spans 15 amino acids. The CDR3 DNA sequence: TGTGCCAGCAGCTTAGGACAGGGGTTGGGAGAGACCCAGTACTTC. Its translation: CASSLGQGLGETQYF.

The J gene is TRBJ1-2, the V gene TRBV5-1; D possibly corresponds to TRBD1 (6 bases). The CDR3 runs 13 residues. The V end was cut by 2 bases, the J end by 7 bases, with 12 bases between. Germline lookup yields CDR1 SGHRS and CDR2 YFSETQ. The CDR3 DNA sequence: TGCGCCAGCAGCTTCGCAGGGGAGGGTGGCTACACCTTC. Its translation: CASSFAGEGGYTF.

This clone was picked up a small number of times. This CDR3 is CASSLWWAPTTDGYTF. Written as DNA, the CDR3 is TGTGCCAGCAGTTTATGGTGGGCCCCAACGACGGATGGCTACACCTTC. The rearrangement uses TRBV28 and TRBJ1-2; D remains unclear. There are 16 residues in the CDR3. Germline V gene sequence: CDR1 MDHEN, CDR2 SYDVKM. V was pared by 0 bases and J by 6 bases, with 17 bases between.

The DNA of the CDR3 is TGTGCCAGCAGTGATTGGGGGACTGCCCAAGAGACCCAGTACTTC. It translates to CASSDWGTAQETQYF. This chain links TRBV2 with TRBJ2-5; D possibly corresponds to TRBD2 (6 bases). The CDR3 sequence is 15 residues long. Trimming removed 3 bases from V and 1 base from J, with 12 bases in between. Germline V gene lookup returns CDR1 SNHLY and CDR2 FYNNEI.

This clone was seen more than once but under ten times. The chain is built from TRBV7-9 and TRBJ1-1, with D possibly matching TRBD1 (6 bases). V lost 8 bases and J lost 4, with 20 bases in between. This CDR3 contains 15 residues. The germline CDR1 and CDR2 sequences are SEHNR and FQNEAQ (reference sequence). CDR3 sequence: CASRKERSGATEAFF. In DNA, the CDR3 is TGTGCCAGCCGCAAAGAAAGATCAGGGGCCACTGAAGCTTTCTTT.

The V gene is TRBV2, the J gene TRBJ2-7; maybe TRBD1 (5 bases). V lost 6 bases to trimming and J lost 2 bases, with 17 bases between them. There are 15 residues in the CDR3. CDR1 and CDR2 (germline): SNHLY, FYNNEI. The CDR3 bases are TGTGCCAGCAGCAGACAGATCTCGCCCACCTACGAGCAGTACGTC. Its protein is CASSRQISPTYEQYV.

This rearrangement joins TRBV7-3 to TRBJ2-5; a possible D gene is TRBD1 (5 bases). Germline V gene sequence: CDR1 SGHTA, CDR2 FQGTGA. The CDR3 runs 15 residues. V lost 2 bases and J 5 bases, leaving 15 bases between the germline ends. DNA of the CDR3: TGTGCCAGCAGCTTACCTCAGGGCGTAGTTGAGACCCAGTACTTC. It yields the protein CASSLPQGVVETQYF.

This chain joins TRBV7-9 and TRBJ2-7; D may be TRBD2 (5 bases). Trimming cost V 2 bases and J 0 bases, with 11 bases left between them. CDR3 length: 15 residues. Germline V CDR1 and CDR2: SEHNR, FQNEAQ (reference sequence). The CDR3 nucleotides are TGTGCCAGCAGCTTAAGGACGGGGAGCTCCTACGAGCAGTACTTC. Amino acid sequence: CASSLRTGSSYEQYF.

The rearrangement uses TRBV28 and TRBJ2-3, with 7 nucleotides matching TRBD1. The CDR3 runs to 15 residues. The germline V gene has CDR1 MDHEN and CDR2 SYDVKM. V lost 1 base and J lost 4; bases outside the gene matches: 5. The CDR3 nucleotides are TGTGCCAGCAGTTTATCCGACAGGGTGGCAGATACGCAGTATTTT. It encodes CASSLSDRVADTQYF.

The chain links TRBV2 to TRBJ2-3; D gene unclear. V was clipped by 6 bases and J by 3 bases, with 4 bases between them. The CDR3 is 11 residues long. Germline loops: CDR1 SNHLY, CDR2 FYNNEI. The CDR3 sequence is CASSYTDTQYF. In nucleotides, the CDR3 is TGTGCCAGCAGCTATACAGATACGCAGTATTTT. Full variable domain (rest looked up from reference TRBV2 and TRBJ2-3): EPEVTQTPSHQVTQMGQEVILRCVPISNHLYFYWYRQILGQKVEFLVSFYNNEISEKSEIFDDQFSVERPDGSNFTLKIRSTKLEDSAMYFCASSYTDTQYFGPGTRLTVL.

The chain uses TRBV29-1 and TRBJ2-3; D is possibly TRBD1 (6 bases). The CDR3 covers 13 residues. Germline CDR1 SQVTM, CDR2 ANQGSEA. Trimming pared 4 bases from V and 1 base from J, leaving 9 bases between. The CDR3: CSVGGLGTDTQYF. The CDR3 bases are TGCAGCGTTGGGGGGCTGGGCACAGATACGCAGTATTTT.

The genes are TRBV28 and TRBJ2-7; 8 bases agree with TRBD1. Germline V CDR1 and CDR2: MDHEN, SYDVKM. V gave up 7 bases and J gave up 4 bases; unmatched junction bases: 6. This CDR3 spans 13 amino acids. In DNA, the CDR3 is TGTGCCAGCACGGGACAGGTAGGGTACGAGCAGTACGTC. Translation: CASTGQVGYEQYV.

Points on this clone: Lacking the conserved final phenylalanine or tryptophan, this CDR3 likely reflects a read error. It is unclear where the CDR3 begins or ends on the DNA, so no DNA is shown, and the CDR3 is as TCRdb lists it. The CDR3 sequence is CASSESKPGTTFSVLFRL. This sequence joins TRBV10-1 and TRBJ1-4; the table's D call of TRBD1 was not tested on the DNA. Germline V gives CDR1 WNHNN, CDR2 SYGVQD (reference sequence). Counting both end residues, the CDR3 totals 18 amino acids.

The rearrangement links TRBV5-6 to TRBJ2-7; perhaps TRBD2 as D (5 bases). V was trimmed by 4 bases and J by 2 bases, leaving 13 bases between them. In germline, CDR1 is SGHDT, CDR2 YYEEEE. The CDR3 covers 14 residues. CDR3 bases: TGTGCCAGCAGCGTCCGGGAACAACCCTACGAGCAGTACTTC. Translating gives CASSVREQPYEQYF. Complete variable domain (other parts from reference TRBV5-6 and TRBJ2-7): DAGVTQSPTHLIKTRGQQVTLRCSPKSGHDTVSWYQQALGQGPQFIFQYYEEEERQRGNFPDRFSGHQFPNYSSELNVNALLLGDSALYLCASSVREQPYEQYFGPGTRLTVT.

The chain recombines TRBV5-1 with TRBJ1-6, with 10 bases fitting TRBD1. Germline V gives CDR1 SGHRS, CDR2 YFSETQ. This CDR3 comprises 16 residues. The trim removed 4 bases at V and 9 bases at J, leaving 10 bases unmatched. CDR3 coding DNA: TGCGCCAGCAGCGAGCTTCCGGGACAGGGGTCTTCACCCCTCCACTTT. Amino acid sequence: CASSELPGQGSSPLHF.

This clone was observed once. This chain joins TRBV28 and TRBJ1-2; 8 positions agree with TRBD1. The CDR3 runs to 15 residues. Germline values: CDR1 MDHEN, CDR2 SYDVKM. Trimming cost V 2 bases and J 3 bases; bases outside gene matches: 5. The CDR3 spells CASSLAGGGYYGYTF. CDR3 in DNA: TGTGCCAGCAGTTTAGCAGGGGGCGGGTACTATGGCTACACCTTC.

This chain links TRBV11-2 with TRBJ1-4; D perhaps matches TRBD1 (6 bases). This CDR3 contains 16 residues. The germline gives CDR1 SGHAT, CDR2 FQNNGV. V was cut by 1 base and J by 8 bases, with 17 bases left in between. CDR3 DNA: TGTGCCAGCAGCTTAGGTGACAGGCCCCCTGGGGAAAAACTGTTTTTT. It specifies CASSLGDRPPGEKLFF.

V usage is TRBV6-5 and J usage is TRBJ2-3, with 12 bases that match TRBD1. CDR1 is MNHEY and CDR2 is SVGAGI in the germline V gene. The ends lost 4 bases at V and 4 bases at J; junction bases unmatched: 6. This CDR3 is 16 amino acids long. The CDR3 region is CASSLHRDRGPDTQYF. The CDR3 bases are TGTGCCAGCAGTTTACACCGGGACAGGGGGCCAGATACGCAGTATTTT.